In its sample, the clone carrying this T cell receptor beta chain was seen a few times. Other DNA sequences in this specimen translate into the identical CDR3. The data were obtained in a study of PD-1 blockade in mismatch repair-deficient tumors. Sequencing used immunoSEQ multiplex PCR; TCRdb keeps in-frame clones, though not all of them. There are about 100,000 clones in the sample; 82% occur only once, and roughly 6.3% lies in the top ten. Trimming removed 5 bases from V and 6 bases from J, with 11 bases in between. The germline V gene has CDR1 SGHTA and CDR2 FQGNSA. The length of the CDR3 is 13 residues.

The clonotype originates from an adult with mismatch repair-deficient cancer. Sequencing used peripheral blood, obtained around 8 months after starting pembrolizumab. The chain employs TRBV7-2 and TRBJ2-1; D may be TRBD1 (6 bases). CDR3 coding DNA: TGTGCCAGCAGCCTAAGAGGGGGCAATGAGCAGTTCTTC. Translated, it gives CASSLRGGNEQFF.